The source of this T cell receptor beta chain is a study of T cells in women clearing cervical HPV infection. General study points: TRBV6-7 relative abundance averaged roughly 0.099% in cases and 0.16% in controls.

Concerning this clone itself: The antigen is unknown. The read ends 3 residues early relative to the CDR3; the germline J gene fills the gap.

Profiling relied on immunoSEQ multiplex PCR, and the TCRdb table lists in-frame clones only, not all of them. The sample data list about 20,000 clones. Trimming at V came to 1 base and at J to 6 bases, leaving 7 bases not matched to a gene. The germline gives CDR1 SGHTA, CDR2 FQGNSA. The CDR3 has 15 amino acids. The material sequenced was blood buffy coat. This receptor was obtained from a woman aged 18 to 75 with a cervical HPV16 infection that either progressed to CIN3+ or cleared (not recorded which). The chain links TRBV7-2 to TRBJ2-7, with 9 positions matching TRBD1. The CDR3: CASSLGQGGTIEQYF. CDR3 DNA, as far as it was read: TGTGCCAGCAGCTTAGGACAGGGGGGGACGATCGAG.